Listed below are T cell receptor beta chains from one sample, sequenced in a study of cytomegalovirus exposure and HLA in healthy donors. The repertoire was sequenced with immunoSEQ multiplex PCR; TCRdb's copy has only in-frame clones and lacks some. The sample yields about 230,000 clones, about 80% seen once. Sequencing used PBMCs. These receptors were collected from a woman aged 55 to 70 in good health and CMV-seropositive. Both conserved end residues are part of each CDR3. A D gene is named only where the DNA matches it firmly. Only part of the rows carry a size: once, few, many, or a class if the clone is expanded.

CDR3 DNA	CDR3 protein	J gene	V gene	clone size	D gene
TGTGCCAGCTCACCGAACAGCGGGAGGGCCTACAATGAGCAGTTCTTC	CASSPNSGRAYNEQFF	TRBJ2-1	TRBV18	-	TRBD2
TGCGCCAGCAGTGAAAGACAGACCAACTATGGCTACACCTTC	CASSERQTNYGYTF	TRBJ1-2	TRBV2	-	-
TGTGCCAGCAGCTTAGGCGGTGTAACGGGAGACAATGAGCAGTTCTTC	CASSLGGVTGDNEQFF	TRBJ2-1	TRBV7-7	-	-
TGCAGTGCTAGTATTCCCCCTGAAGCTTTCTTT	CSASIPPEAFF	TRBJ1-1	TRBV20-1	-	-
TGTGCCAGCTCATCCGGGACTAGCGGGAGGGGCTATGAGCAGTTCTTC	CASSSGTSGRGYEQFF	TRBJ2-1	TRBV18	-	TRBD2
TGTTCCAGCAGCCCTCAAGGCGGCGAGCAGTACTTC	CSSSPQGGEQYF	TRBJ2-7	TRBV7-9	-	-
TGTGCCTGGAGTGTACAGGGGGATGGCTACACCTTC	CAWSVQGDGYTF	TRBJ1-2	TRBV30	-	TRBD1
TGCGCCAGCAGCCAAGAGCGGGGGGGACAAGAGACCCAGTACTTC	CASSQERGGQETQYF	TRBJ2-5	TRBV4-3	-	TRBD2
TGTGCCACCTCCCGAGGAGGGACGGATTATGGCTACACCTTC	CATSRGGTDYGYTF	TRBJ1-2	TRBV2	-	-
TGTGCCAGTAGCCCTCAGGACAGGGGGGATGGCTACACCTTC	CASSPQDRGDGYTF	TRBJ1-2	TRBV19	once	TRBD1
TGTGCCAGTAGTGCCGGACTCGGCACAGATACGCAGTATTTT	CASSAGLGTDTQYF	TRBJ2-3	TRBV19	-	-
TGTGCCAGCAGTAGGGACAGCTCCTACAATGAGCAGTTCTTC	CASSRDSSYNEQFF	TRBJ2-1	TRBV9	-	TRBD1
TGTGCCATCAGTGAATCAGGGACCTACGAGCAGTACTTC	CAISESGTYEQYF	TRBJ2-7	TRBV10-3	-	-
TGTGCCAGCAGCTTAGCTCGGGTTGGGGAGGCAGATACGCAGTATTTT	CASSLARVGEADTQYF	TRBJ2-3	TRBV7-9	-	-